These T cell receptor beta chains were read from a single sample in a study of T cells in Graves' hyperthyroidism and ophthalmopathy. One entry per CDR3 protein, called by TCRdb with MiXCR from the multiplex PCR reads. The sample carries roughly 710,000 distinct CDR3 sequences, roughly a third recorded once. The sequenced material came from blood. Receptor source: a middle-aged woman with Graves' hyperthyroidism. Each CDR3 is given with its conserved first and last residue. The D gene is left open where the match is weak. Expanded clones get a size class; other rows say once, few or many, or leave the size out.

len: 15
abundance: NA
j_gene: TRBJ2-6
v_gene: TRBV9
d_gene: NA
CDR3aa: CASSDGTSGANVLTF

len: 14
abundance: NA
j_gene: TRBJ2-3
v_gene: TRBV20-1
d_gene: NA
CDR3aa: CSAREFGSTDTQYF

len: 16
abundance: few
j_gene: TRBJ1-3
v_gene: TRBV9
d_gene: NA
CDR3aa: CASSSVGSSSGNTIYF

len: 13
abundance: many
j_gene: TRBJ1-3
v_gene: TRBV5-4
d_gene: NA
CDR3aa: CASSGGTGNTIYF

len: 17
abundance: few
j_gene: TRBJ1-5
v_gene: TRBV4-3
d_gene: NA
CDR3aa: CASSQDGSGADRGPQHF

len: 10
abundance: NA
j_gene: TRBJ2-5
v_gene: TRBV2
d_gene: NA
CDR3aa: CASTTETQYF

len: 14
abundance: many
j_gene: TRBJ1-1
v_gene: TRBV20-1
d_gene: NA
CDR3aa: CSARWWGVDTEAFF

len: 13
abundance: many
j_gene: TRBJ2-2
v_gene: TRBV5-1
d_gene: NA
CDR3aa: CASSLSGAGELFF

len: 15
abundance: many
j_gene: TRBJ1-1
v_gene: TRBV11-3
d_gene: NA
CDR3aa: CASSRYTGIDTEAFF

len: 14
abundance: once
j_gene: TRBJ1-6
v_gene: TRBV11-2
d_gene: NA
CDR3aa: CASKSGQRNSPLHF

len: 15
abundance: NA
j_gene: TRBJ2-7
v_gene: TRBV6-5
d_gene: NA
CDR3aa: CASSSLITGWDEQYF

len: 16
abundance: few
j_gene: TRBJ2-5
v_gene: TRBV20-1
d_gene: TRBD2
CDR3aa: CSATPLNSGEEETQYF

len: 14
abundance: few
j_gene: TRBJ1-5
v_gene: TRBV7-2
d_gene: NA
CDR3aa: CASSLSLGPQPQHF

len: 12
abundance: many
j_gene: TRBJ1-1
v_gene: TRBV7-2
d_gene: NA
CDR3aa: CASSTGLWWAFF

len: 12
abundance: many
j_gene: TRBJ1-1
v_gene: TRBV25-1
d_gene: NA
CDR3aa: CASSEYGTEAFF

len: 13
abundance: NA
j_gene: TRBJ2-2
v_gene: TRBV7-2
d_gene: TRBD2
CDR3aa: CASSLRASGGLFF

len: 14
abundance: NA
j_gene: TRBJ2-5
v_gene: TRBV7-2
d_gene: NA
CDR3aa: CASSLGTNANAQYF

len: 17
abundance: NA
j_gene: TRBJ2-5
v_gene: TRBV7-2
d_gene: TRBD2
CDR3aa: CASSLLGLAGERETQYF

len: 14
abundance: many
j_gene: TRBJ1-3
v_gene: TRBV7-9
d_gene: NA
CDR3aa: CASSLARSGNTIYF

len: 18
abundance: NA
j_gene: TRBJ2-5
v_gene: TRBV24-1
d_gene: NA
CDR3aa: CATSDTGTGNLPRETQYF

len: 18
abundance: NA
j_gene: TRBJ1-2
v_gene: TRBV7-9
d_gene: NA
CDR3aa: CASSTGTGPAGANYGYTF

len: 16
abundance: many
j_gene: TRBJ1-6
v_gene: TRBV10-3
d_gene: NA
CDR3aa: CAISRHSKMGRSPLHF